This TCR beta chain was retrieved from a study of T cell repertoires in cytomegalovirus infection. Study-level background: Indicated by public TCR beta signatures were CMV infection and matching HLA type.

V was pared by 5 bases and J by 5 bases, with 11 bases of the junction left unmatched. CDR3 length: 15 residues. Germline assignment: CDR1 MNHEY and CDR2 SMNVEV (reference sequence). TCRdb recomputed calls from the reads with MiXCR, one row per CDR3 protein. Among just over 300,000 distinct CDR3 sequences listed, about a sixth were seen once. Note on this clonotype: Its target is unknown.

Whole-study results and caveats: Individuals carrying CMV plus the relevant HLA were identified by cumulative frequency of public TCR beta families. The response measured ex vivo was dominated by TCR beta clonotypes (HLA-C-restricted and CMV-specific).

The chain links TRBV27 to TRBJ1-1; 7 bases agree with TRBD1. Material for sequencing was PBMCs. This sequence originates from a human donor in good health (CMV status not recorded). Some clones in this sample may be carry-over from other donors' samples. CDR3 sequence (DNA): TGTGCCAGCAGTCCTATTGACAGGGAGGCGACTGAAGCTTTCTTT. Translation: CASSPIDREATEAFF.